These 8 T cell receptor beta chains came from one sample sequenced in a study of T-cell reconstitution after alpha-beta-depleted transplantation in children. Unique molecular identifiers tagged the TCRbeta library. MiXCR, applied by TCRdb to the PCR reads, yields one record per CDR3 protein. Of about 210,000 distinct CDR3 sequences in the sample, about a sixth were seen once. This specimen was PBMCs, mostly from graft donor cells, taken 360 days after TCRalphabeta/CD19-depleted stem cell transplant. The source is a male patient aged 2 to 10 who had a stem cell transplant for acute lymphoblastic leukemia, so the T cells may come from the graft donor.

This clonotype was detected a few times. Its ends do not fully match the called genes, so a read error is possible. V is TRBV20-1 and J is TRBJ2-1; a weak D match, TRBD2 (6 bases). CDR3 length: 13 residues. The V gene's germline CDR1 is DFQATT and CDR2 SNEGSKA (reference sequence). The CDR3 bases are TGCAGTGCTCGACGGGACTCCAACAATGAGCAGTTCTTC. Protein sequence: CSARRDSNNEQFF.

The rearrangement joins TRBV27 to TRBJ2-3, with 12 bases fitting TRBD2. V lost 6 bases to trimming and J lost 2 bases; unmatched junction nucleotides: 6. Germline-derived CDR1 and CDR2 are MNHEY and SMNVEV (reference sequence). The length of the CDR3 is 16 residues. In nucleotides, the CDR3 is TGTGCCAGCAGCAAACTAGCGGGGGGACTCACAGATACGCAGTATTTT. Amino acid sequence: CASSKLAGGLTDTQYF.

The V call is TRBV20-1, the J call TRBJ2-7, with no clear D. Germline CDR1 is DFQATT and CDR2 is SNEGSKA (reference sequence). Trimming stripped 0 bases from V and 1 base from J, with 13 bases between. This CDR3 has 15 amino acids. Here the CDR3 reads CSAREGKGGSYEQYF. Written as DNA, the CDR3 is TGCAGTGCTAGAGAAGGAAAGGGCGGTTCCTACGAGCAGTACTTC.

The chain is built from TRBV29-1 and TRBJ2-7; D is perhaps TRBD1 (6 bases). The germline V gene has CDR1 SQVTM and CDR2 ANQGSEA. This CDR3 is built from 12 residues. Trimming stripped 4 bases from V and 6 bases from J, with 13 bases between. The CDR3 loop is CSVGQEISEQYF. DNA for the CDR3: TGCAGCGTTGGACAGGAGATCTCCGAGCAGTACTTC.

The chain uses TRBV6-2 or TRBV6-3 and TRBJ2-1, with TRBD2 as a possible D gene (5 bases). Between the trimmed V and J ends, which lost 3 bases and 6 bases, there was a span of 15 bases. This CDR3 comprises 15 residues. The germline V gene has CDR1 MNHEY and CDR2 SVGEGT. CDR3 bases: TGTGCCAGCAGTTATTCCGGACTGGCGACCAATGAGCAGTTCTTC. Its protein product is CASSYSGLATNEQFF.

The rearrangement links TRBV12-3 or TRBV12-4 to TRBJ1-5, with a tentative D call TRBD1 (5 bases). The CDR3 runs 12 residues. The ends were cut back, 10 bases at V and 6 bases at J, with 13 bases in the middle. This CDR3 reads CATKTGGQPQHF. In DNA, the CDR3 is TGTGCCACCAAAACGGGGGGTCAGCCCCAGCATTTT.

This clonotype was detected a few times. CDR3 region: CASSLGDSGYEQYF. CDR3 bases: TGTGCCAGCAGCTTAGGCGACAGCGGCTACGAGCAGTACTTC. This chain joins TRBV7-2 and TRBJ2-7; tentatively, D is TRBD1 or TRBD2 (5 bases each). Germline CDR1 is SGHTA and CDR2 is FQGNSA. There are 14 residues in the CDR3. Trimming took off 1 base at V and 3 bases at J, with 10 bases between the two ends.

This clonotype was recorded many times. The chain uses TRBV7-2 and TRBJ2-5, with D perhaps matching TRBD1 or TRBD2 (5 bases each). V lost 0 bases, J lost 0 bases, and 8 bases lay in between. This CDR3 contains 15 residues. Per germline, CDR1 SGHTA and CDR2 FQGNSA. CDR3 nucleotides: TGTGCCAGCAGCTTAGCGGGGACCGACCAAGAGACCCAGTACTTC. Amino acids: CASSLAGTDQETQYF.